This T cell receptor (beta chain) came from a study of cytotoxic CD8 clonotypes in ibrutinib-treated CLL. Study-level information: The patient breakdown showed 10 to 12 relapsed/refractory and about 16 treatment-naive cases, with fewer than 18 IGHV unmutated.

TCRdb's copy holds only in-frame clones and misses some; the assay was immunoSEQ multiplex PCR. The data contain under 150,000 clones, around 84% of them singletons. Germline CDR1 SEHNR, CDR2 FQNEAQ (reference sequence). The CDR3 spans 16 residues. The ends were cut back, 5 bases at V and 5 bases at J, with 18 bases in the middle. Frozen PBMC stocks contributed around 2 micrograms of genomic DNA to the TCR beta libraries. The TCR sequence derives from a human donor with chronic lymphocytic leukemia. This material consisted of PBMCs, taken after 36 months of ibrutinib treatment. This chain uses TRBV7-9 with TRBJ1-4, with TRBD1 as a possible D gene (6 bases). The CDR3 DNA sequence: TGTGCCAGCAGCCCCGGGGACGGGGGGCGGAATGAAAAACTGTTTTTT. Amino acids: CASSPGDGGRNEKLFF.